The present T cell receptor beta chain was sequenced within a study of beta chain features in type 1 diabetes (dated by TCRdb to 2016 to 2019). Turning to the overall study: Patients and healthy donors did not differ in mean age, gender distribution, total cell number or subset yield. Naive and central memory subsets were obtained from all 28 donors, but regulatory and stem cell-like memory subsets were isolated from only 8 patients and 8 healthy donors. In the study, recently diagnosed type 1 diabetes patients and matched healthy donors were compared on the TCRB repertoires of their sorted circulating CD4+ T cell subsets. A total of roughly 98,000,000 sorted cells were examined across all samples, and a strong correlation was observed between cell number per subset and RNA yield. What the authors observed across the whole study: The naive, central memory and regulatory TCRB repertoires appeared to resemble one another more closely among patients than among healthy donors. Patients with type 1 diabetes made fewer insertions and deleted more nucleotides at VDJ recombination sites, implying thymic rearrangement abnormalities. In all four CD4+ subsets, TCRB CDR3 length was moderately but significantly shorter in type 1 diabetes patients. PCR may preferentially amplify shorter templates, but because patient and control samples were amplified and corrected together, any resulting skew would affect both groups equally. Because cDNA was sequenced instead of genomic DNA, activated cells with high expression could be over-represented, although the groups did not differ in activation or CD3 levels. Only small numbers of individuals were included in the HLA sub-analyses, which left unresolved whether HLA type had any influence on TCRB rearrangement.

A note on this clone: No cognate antigen has been identified for it. No base quality values were provided; no much bigger clone lies one nucleotide off.

The CDR3 measures 16 amino acids from cysteine to phenylalanine. Of the read, only the CDR3 DNA is kept; its 48 bases are in frame from base 1. CDR1 and CDR2, looked up from the germline V gene (reference sequence), are GTSNPN and SVGIG. V was cut back by 1 base and J by 3 bases, leaving a gap of 15 bases between them. From each donor, a single peripheral blood sample of around 120 mL on average was drawn into heparinised tubes. Using a panel that included CD45RO, CCR7, CD25, CD127, CD95 and CD27, naive, central memory, regulatory and stem cell-like memory CD4+ T cells were sorted on a BD FACSAria II. Purity was above 95% for every sorted population. PBMCs were isolated immediately by Lymphoprep density gradient centrifugation and stained directly without culture. So that batch effects would be minimized, each experiment stained and sorted samples in pairs, pairing one healthy donor with one patient.

The entire isolated RNA was reverse transcribed using the High Capacity cDNA Reverse Transcription Kit, and thus expressed TCRB transcripts were sequenced. Deep immunoSEQ sequencing was applied to naive, central memory and regulatory T cell samples, giving an average of roughly 3.5 million total reads per sample. Sorted cells were lysed in RLT buffer and RNA was extracted with DNase-treated RNeasy Micro or Mini kits, depending on cell number. Each cell subset was processed on its own to prevent cross-contamination, while patient and healthy donor samples were processed together. The immunoSEQ multiplex PCR was used to amplify TCRB sequences from cDNA, yielding 87-bp fragments that span the CDR3 region. The amplicons were sequenced using the Illumina HiSeq platform. In the original analysis: Synthetic template baselines were used to correct PCR bias computationally, reads within Hamming distance 2 were collapsed, and singletons that could not be merged were discarded. Reads were aligned to IMGT to assign V, D and J genes, CDR3 length, and insertions or deletions at six rearrangement sites. Within each subset, clonotype counts were normalized to sorted cell number, after which true diversity and Gini coefficients were computed with the tcR R package. The overlap coefficient, calculated on TCRB nucleotide sequences, was used to quantify repertoire sharing. As a proxy for the pre-selection repertoire, out-of-frame TCRB sequences from naive cells were analyzed. TCRdb obtained this table from immuneACCESS and retained in-frame rearrangements with V and J assigned. These tables miss some clones; where compared with another copy, unresolved V genes account for less than half of the shortfall, and the remainder is unexplained. The V and J calls and the clone size are those of that table, but D and trimming were determined from the DNA. The table for this sample lists a few hundred thousand clones; around 13% of them were counted only once. In total, the top ten clones hold roughly 0.019% of the sample.

Specimen: naive CD4+ T cells from blood. Read against the paper, the sample's cell subset or site label means: true naive CD4+ T cells. The TCR originated in a man aged 25 to 45 with type 1 diabetes. The V and J genes are TRBV30 and TRBJ1-4; the D gene identity is not certain. The CDR3 loop reads CAWSGGGSASNEKLFF. The sequenced DNA is TGTGCCTGGAGTGGCGGCGGCAGTGCATCTAATGAAAAACTGTTTTTT.